These T cell receptor beta chains were read from a single sample in a study of post-analysis software for immune sequencing data. TCRdb itself ran the PCR reads through MiXCR, one entry per CDR3 protein. In the table there are more than 500,000 distinct CDR3 sequences, around 31% of which are singletons. The source material was blood. The receptors stem from a girl aged 2-17 years with multiple sclerosis. Each CDR3 is given with its conserved first and last residue. Each record gives: clone size, D gene, V gene, J gene, CDR3 DNA, CDR3 protein. The D gene is left open where the match is weak. The size entry is marked missing in some rows and otherwise reads once, few, many or a size class.

clone size: .
D gene: .
V gene: TRBV6-5
J gene: TRBJ2-7
CDR3 DNA: TGTGCCAGCAGTTACTTGGCAGGGGGGAACGAGCAGTACTTC
CDR3 protein: CASSYLAGGNEQYF

clone size: .
D gene: .
V gene: TRBV20-1
J gene: TRBJ2-1
CDR3 DNA: TGCAGTGCCATCAAGACTATCAATTTCGATGAGCAGTTCTTC
CDR3 protein: CSAIKTINFDEQFF

clone size: .
D gene: .
V gene: TRBV7-8
J gene: TRBJ2-4
CDR3 DNA: TGTGCCAGCAGCTTAGGCCGCTTGGGAATTCAGTACTTC
CDR3 protein: CASSLGRLGIQYF

clone size: few
D gene: .
V gene: TRBV4-1
J gene: TRBJ1-1
CDR3 DNA: TGCGCCAGCAGCCCCCCATCTCGCAGAAAGATGAACACTGAAGCTTTCTTT
CDR3 protein: CASSPPSRRKMNTEAFF

clone size: .
D gene: .
V gene: TRBV28
J gene: TRBJ1-6
CDR3 DNA: TGTGCCAGCAGCCTAACCCCCGGGACATTCATAAATTCACCCCTCCACTTT
CDR3 protein: CASSLTPGTFINSPLHF

clone size: few
D gene: TRBD2
V gene: TRBV11-2
J gene: TRBJ2-1
CDR3 DNA: TGTGCCAGCAGCCGCTCCCGCGGGGGGCCTGAGCAGTTCTTC
CDR3 protein: CASSRSRGGPEQFF

clone size: .
D gene: TRBD1
V gene: TRBV5-1
J gene: TRBJ2-5
CDR3 DNA: TGCGCCAGCAGCTCGCCTAAGCTCAGGGGGCCGGGCCAAGAGACCCAGTACTTC
CDR3 protein: CASSSPKLRGPGQETQYF

clone size: once
D gene: .
V gene: TRBV4-1
J gene: TRBJ1-5
CDR3 DNA: TGCGCCAGCAGCCAAGACCGGACTACAGGGAATAGCAATCAGCCCCAGCATTTT
CDR3 protein: CASSQDRTTGNSNQPQHF

clone size: .
D gene: .
V gene: TRBV29-1
J gene: TRBJ2-1
CDR3 DNA: TGCAGCGCCTTGACAGGAGGGTCCTACAATGAGCAGTTCTTC
CDR3 protein: CSALTGGSYNEQFF

clone size: .
D gene: TRBD2
V gene: TRBV5-4
J gene: TRBJ2-3
CDR3 DNA: TGTGCCAGCAGCCCTGGACTAGGCGCCACAGATACGCAGTATTTT
CDR3 protein: CASSPGLGATDTQYF

clone size: .
D gene: .
V gene: TRBV9
J gene: TRBJ1-1
CDR3 DNA: TGTGCCAGCAGCGGGACACGGCCTGAAGCTTTCTTT
CDR3 protein: CASSGTRPEAFF

clone size: .
D gene: TRBD1
V gene: TRBV3-1
J gene: TRBJ2-7
CDR3 DNA: TGTGCCAGCAGCCACCGCTCCCGGGACAGCAACTCCTACGAGCAGTACTTC
CDR3 protein: CASSHRSRDSNSYEQYF

clone size: .
D gene: .
V gene: TRBV25-1
J gene: TRBJ2-5
CDR3 DNA: TGTGCCAGCAGTCCTCCCTGGGGGCTTATGAATGAGCAGTACTTC
CDR3 protein: CASSPPWGLMNEQYF

clone size: few
D gene: TRBD2
V gene: TRBV7-7
J gene: TRBJ2-5
CDR3 DNA: TGTGCCAGCAGCTTTACTAGCGGGGGGCTTCAAGAGACCCAGTACTTC
CDR3 protein: CASSFTSGGLQETQYF

clone size: few
D gene: .
V gene: TRBV6-2/TRBV6-3
J gene: TRBJ2-4
CDR3 DNA: TGTGCCAGCAGTTACCAACTAGGAGCGGCCAAAAACATTCAGTACTTC
CDR3 protein: CASSYQLGAAKNIQYF

clone size: .
D gene: .
V gene: TRBV7-6
J gene: TRBJ1-2
CDR3 DNA: TGTGCCCTAAAGGGAGAGGGTGGCTACACCTTC
CDR3 protein: CALKGEGGYTF

clone size: .
D gene: .
V gene: TRBV10-3
J gene: TRBJ1-2
CDR3 DNA: TGTGCCATCACAGAGACAGCCCCCTGGTCCGGGGGCTATGGCTACACCTTC
CDR3 protein: CAITETAPWSGGYGYTF

clone size: few
D gene: .
V gene: TRBV20-1
J gene: TRBJ1-2
CDR3 DNA: TGCAGTGCTAGGGGGGACGAGGCTAGCTTTGGGCACACCTTC
CDR3 protein: CSARGDEASFGHTF

clone size: .
D gene: TRBD1
V gene: TRBV11-2
J gene: TRBJ2-7
CDR3 DNA: TGTGCCAGCAGCTGGGAACCGGGACAGGGGACCGAGCAGTACTTC
CDR3 protein: CASSWEPGQGTEQYF